These T cell receptor beta chains were read from a single sample in a study of blood T cell repertoires in COVID-19. The table came from immunoSEQ multiplex PCR; TCRdb's copy has only in-frame clones and leaves some out. Here the sample spans 110,000 or so clones, about 87% being singletons. Sequencing was carried out using peripheral blood. Receptor source: a woman in her forties or fifties with acute or convalescent COVID-19. The CDR3 runs from the conserved cysteine through the conserved F or W. Fields, in order: clone size, D gene, J gene, V gene, CDR3 protein, CDR3 DNA. A D gene is named only where the DNA matches it firmly. The size of a clone is reported for some rows only, either as once, few or many, or as a class for expanded clones.

>NA|TRBD2|TRBJ2-1|TRBV28
CASRRGGRAQNEQFF
TGTGCCAGCCGGAGAGGCGGGAGGGCCCAAAATGAGCAGTTCTTC
>NA|NA|TRBJ1-1|TRBV11-1
CASSLGRGTEAFF
TGTGCCAGCAGCTTAGGCAGGGGCACTGAAGCTTTCTTT
>NA|NA|TRBJ1-1|TRBV29-1
CSVSVNTEAFF
TGCAGCGTCAGCGTGAACACTGAAGCTTTCTTT
>NA|NA|TRBJ2-2|TRBV27
CASSSFGELFF
TGTGCCAGCAGTTCCTTTGGGGAGCTGTTTTTT
>NA|NA|TRBJ2-1|TRBV5-1
CASLQGPGSDEQFF
TGCGCCAGTCTACAGGGCCCGGGTTCGGATGAGCAGTTCTTC
>few|NA|TRBJ2-1|TRBV10-3
CAISSGNEQFF
TGTGCCATCTCGAGCGGCAATGAGCAGTTCTTC
>NA|NA|TRBJ1-5|TRBV5-4
CASSPEGRDQPQHF
TGTGCCAGCAGCCCGGAGGGCAGAGATCAGCCCCAGCATTTT
>few|TRBD2|TRBJ2-7|TRBV19
CASSNPKGLAGEQYF
TGTGCCAGTAGTAATCCCAAAGGCCTAGCGGGAGAGCAGTACTTC
>NA|NA|TRBJ2-3|TRBV18
CASSEGSDTQYF
TGTGCCAGTTCAGAGGGTTCAGATACGCAGTATTTT
>NA|TRBD1|TRBJ2-1|TRBV11-2
CASSLGGTGYNEQFF
TGTGCCAGCAGCTTAGGAGGGACAGGCTACAATGAGCAGTTCTTC
>NA|NA|TRBJ1-4|TRBV15
CATSNGGGGEKLFF
TGTGCCACCAGCAATGGCGGGGGAGGTGAAAAACTGTTTTTT
>NA|TRBD1|TRBJ1-1|TRBV6-6
CASSLLSQGETEAFF
TGTGCCAGCAGTTTACTTAGTCAGGGGGAGACTGAAGCTTTCTTT
>NA|TRBD2|TRBJ2-7|TRBV4-3
CASSQDGSGSSEQYF
TGCGCCAGCAGCCAAGATGGTAGCGGGAGTAGCGAGCAGTACTTC
>NA|NA|TRBJ2-7|TRBV28
CASPTLGKSGEQYF
TGTGCCAGCCCCACCTTGGGTAAATCGGGCGAGCAGTACTTC
>once|NA|TRBJ1-2|TRBV4-3
CASSQVFRSGYTF
TGCGCCAGCAGCCAAGTTTTTCGCAGTGGCTACACCTTC
>NA|NA|TRBJ1-3|TRBV6-5
CASSYGGSGNTIYF
TGTGCCAGCAGTTACGGGGGGTCTGGAAACACCATATATTTT
>NA|NA|TRBJ2-7|TRBV20-1
CSASDIGSSYEQYF
TGCAGTGCTAGTGATATCGGGAGCTCCTACGAGCAGTACTTC
>once|NA|TRBJ1-1|TRBV19
CASSPHTTRGTEAFF
TGTGCCAGTAGTCCTCACACCACCCGGGGAACTGAAGCTTTCTTT
>NA|NA|TRBJ2-2|TRBV28
CASSLYRVGELFF
TGTGCCAGCAGTTTGTACAGGGTCGGGGAGCTGTTTTTT
>NA|TRBD2|TRBJ2-3|TRBV10-3
CAISESFGGGTDTQYF
TGTGCCATCAGTGAGTCGTTTGGCGGGGGGACAGATACGCAGTATTTT
>NA|TRBD1|TRBJ1-1|TRBV6-5
CASSSTGGTEAFF
TGTGCCAGCAGTTCAACAGGGGGCACTGAAGCTTTCTTT
>once|TRBD1|TRBJ2-5|TRBV11-2
CASSWGTGNGKTQYF
TGTGCCAGCAGCTGGGGGACAGGGAACGGAAAGACCCAGTACTTC
>NA|NA|TRBJ1-6|TRBV30
CAWSVLNSPLHF
TGTGCCTGGAGTGTACTCAATTCACCCCTCCACTTT
>NA|NA|TRBJ2-7|TRBV5-6
CASSLRGPYEQYF
TGTGCCAGCAGCTTGAGAGGGCCCTACGAGCAGTACTTC
>NA|NA|TRBJ1-1|TRBV5-8
CASSLGMRVTEAFF
TGTGCCAGCAGCTTGGGGATGAGGGTTACTGAAGCTTTCTTT
>NA|NA|TRBJ1-2|TRBV24-1
CATSDFRGYGYTF
TGTGCCACCAGTGATTTCAGGGGTTATGGCTACACCTTC
>NA|NA|TRBJ2-2|TRBV29-1
CSVLQGERLFF
TGCAGCGTCTTACAGGGAGAACGGCTGTTTTTT
>NA|TRBD1|TRBJ2-2|TRBV19
CASRTGGETGELFF
TGTGCCAGTCGGACAGGGGGCGAAACCGGGGAGCTGTTTTTT
>NA|NA|TRBJ1-6|TRBV9
CASSVTGQNSPLHF
TGTGCCAGCAGCGTAACAGGGCAGAATTCACCCCTCCACTTT
>NA|NA|TRBJ1-1|TRBV6-5
CASSYGWAANTEAFF
TGTGCCAGCAGTTACGGATGGGCAGCGAACACTGAAGCTTTCTTT
>once|NA|TRBJ1-3|TRBV25-1
CASSAGGRNTIYF
TGTGCCAGCAGTGCTGGCGGTAGAAACACCATATATTTT
>NA|NA|TRBJ2-1|TRBV7-2
CASSSSLRSEQFF
TGTGCCAGCAGCTCCTCCCTGCGGAGTGAGCAGTTCTTC
>few|NA|TRBJ2-1|TRBV10-3
CAISESQGKNEQFF
TGTGCCATCAGTGAGTCACAGGGAAAGAATGAGCAGTTCTTC